This T cell receptor (beta chain) was recovered during a study of shared T cell receptors in the human thymus. The CDR3 runs to 16 residues. The ends were cut back, 6 bases at V and 0 bases at J, with 17 bases in the middle. In germline, CDR1 is MDHEN, CDR2 SYDVKM. Assay: immunoSEQ multiplex PCR; the TCRdb copy retains only in-frame clones and omits some. Here the sample spans hundreds of thousands of clones, around 87% being singletons. The data were also submitted as part of a second study, on human thymus T cells. That work adds: Resections from corrective heart surgery provided thymus tissue.

The sample consisted of thymocytes. This clonotype originated in a boy younger than two with a congenital heart defect. The genes are TRBV28 and TRBJ2-5; tentative D call: TRBD2 (6 bases). The CDR3 loop reads CASSLREARDQETQYF. DNA of the CDR3: TGTGCCAGCAGCCTAAGGGAGGCCAGGGACCAAGAGACCCAGTACTTC.